This T cell receptor beta chain was sequenced for a study of technical replicates of blood from a few donors. This clone has more than one count but fewer than ten. Germline-derived CDR1 and CDR2 are SNHLY and FYNNEI. V lost 7 bases and J 5 bases, leaving 7 bases between the germline ends. The CDR3 is made up of 11 amino acids. The method was immunoSEQ multiplex PCR; TCRdb's version includes in-frame clones alone and lacks a portion of them. In the table there are around 15,000 clones, around nine tenths of which are singletons. This clonotype was sampled from a human donor in good health. The chain is built from TRBV2 and TRBJ2-3; no clear D gene. Sequencing was performed on PBMCs. The CDR3 DNA is TGTGCCAGCAACTACCAAGATACGCAGTATTTT. Translated, it gives CASNYQDTQYF.